This record concerns one TCR beta chain sequence. V was pared by 5 bases and J by 5 bases, with 5 bases of the junction left unmatched. CDR1 and CDR2 from the germline V gene are SGDLS and YYNGEE. The CDR3 totals 14 residues. The sample belongs to a study of blood T cell repertoires in COVID-19. Sequencing was performed with immunoSEQ multiplex PCR; in TCRdb, only in-frame clones are kept and a portion is missing. The data hold about 270,000 clones, with just under 85% observed a single time. Sequencing was done on a sample of peripheral blood. This TCR was sampled from a woman in her fifties or sixties with active or convalescent COVID-19. The V gene is TRBV9, the J gene TRBJ2-7, with 12 bases matching TRBD2. DNA for the CDR3: TGTGCCAGCAGTCCTAGCGGGAGGGGCCACGAGCAGTACTTC. This codes for CASSPSGRGHEQYF.